The 6 T cell receptor beta chains reported below all come from one sample, sequenced in a study of cytomegalovirus exposure and HLA in healthy donors. Assay: immunoSEQ multiplex PCR; the TCRdb copy retains only in-frame clones and omits some. The data show about 130,000 clones, less than 95% seen once. The sequencing input was PBMCs. Source of these receptors: a man younger than 35 in good health and CMV-seropositive.

The rearrangement joins TRBV7-9 to TRBJ2-5; 11 bases map to TRBD2. Germline assignment: CDR1 SEHNR and CDR2 FQNEAQ (reference sequence). V lost 5 bases to trimming and J lost 5 bases; unmatched junction nucleotides: 7. The CDR3 length is 15 residues. In DNA form, the CDR3 reads TGTGCCAGCAGCGCGGGACTAGCGGCAGGGGAGACCCAGTACTTC. It codes for CASSAGLAAGETQYF. Based on the CDR3 plus reference TRBV7-9 and TRBJ2-5, the full variable domain is DTGVSQNPRHKITKRGQNVTFRCDPISEHNRLYWYRQTLGQGPEFLTYFQNEAQLEKSRLLSDRFSAERPKGSFSTLEIQRTEQGDSAMYLCASSAGLAAGETQYFGPGTRLLVL.

V is TRBV18 and J is TRBJ1-2; tentatively, D is TRBD1 (6 bases). Germline V CDR1 and CDR2: KGHSH, LQKENI. CDR3 length: 15 residues. Between the trimmed V and J ends, which lost 3 bases and 6 bases, there was a span of 17 bases. The CDR3: CASSPRQEGINGYTF. In DNA form, the CDR3 reads TGTGCCAGCTCACCCCGACAGGAAGGTATTAATGGCTACACCTTC. Variable domain in full (rest from reference TRBV18 and TRBJ1-2): NAGVMQNPRHLVRRRGQEARLRCSPMKGHSHVYWYRQLPEEGLKFMVYLQKENIIDESGMPKERFSAEFPKEGPSILRIQQVVRGDSAAYFCASSPRQEGINGYTFGSGTRLTVV.

V and J are TRBV6-5 and TRBJ1-3; no clear D gene. This CDR3 is 14 amino acids long. Between the trimmed V and J ends, which lost 2 bases and 4 bases, there was a span of 9 bases. Germline values: CDR1 MNHEY, CDR2 SVGAGI. Here the CDR3 reads CASSYLSGGNTIYF. The CDR3 DNA is TGTGCCAGCAGTTACCTCTCGGGGGGAAACACCATATATTTT.

V is TRBV11-2 and J is TRBJ1-2, with D uncertain. Per germline, CDR1 SGHAT and CDR2 FQNNGV. Trimming removed 1 base from V and 4 bases from J, with 10 bases in between. The CDR3 spans 14 residues. CDR3 region: CASSLVRGSYGYTF. CDR3 in DNA: TGTGCCAGCAGCTTAGTACGGGGATCCTATGGCTACACCTTC. The whole variable domain, filled in from reference TRBV11-2 and TRBJ1-2, reads EAGVAQSPRYKIIEKRQSVAFWCNPISGHATLYWYQQILGQGPKLLIQFQNNGVVDDSQLPKDRFSAERLKGVDSTLKIQPAKLEDSAVYLCASSLVRGSYGYTFGSGTRLTVV.

This clone has only one observation. This chain uses TRBV7-2 with TRBJ2-1; 13 bases fit TRBD2. This CDR3 has 14 residues. The V gene's germline CDR1 is SGHTA and CDR2 FQGNSA. V shed 5 bases and J 14 bases; nucleotides not matched to a gene: 9. The DNA for the CDR3 is TGTGCCAGCAGCGCCGGGACTAGCGGGGCCTCGGAGTTCTTC. Its translation: CASSAGTSGASEFF.

The gene calls are TRBV6-1 and TRBJ2-1; possible D gene TRBD2, 5 bases. Trimming shortened V by 11 bases and J by 7 bases, and 24 bases separated the two germline ends. Germline V gives CDR1 MNHNS, CDR2 SASEGT. The CDR3 loop spans 15 amino acids. The DNA of the CDR3 is TGTGCCGTATCACAAGTGTCTCGGAGGCGGAATGAGCAGTTCTTC. It encodes CAVSQVSRRRNEQFF.